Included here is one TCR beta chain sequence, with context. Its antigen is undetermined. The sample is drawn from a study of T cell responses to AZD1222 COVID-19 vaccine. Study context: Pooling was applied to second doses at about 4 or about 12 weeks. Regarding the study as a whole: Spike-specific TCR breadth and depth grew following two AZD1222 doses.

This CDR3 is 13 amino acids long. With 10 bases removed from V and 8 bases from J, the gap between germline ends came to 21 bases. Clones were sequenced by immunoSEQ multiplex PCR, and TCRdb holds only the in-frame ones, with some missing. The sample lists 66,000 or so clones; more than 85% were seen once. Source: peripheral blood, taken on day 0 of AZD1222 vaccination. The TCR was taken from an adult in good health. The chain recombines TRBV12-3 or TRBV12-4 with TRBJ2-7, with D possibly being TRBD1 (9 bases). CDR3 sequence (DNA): TGTGCCACTTCGGGGGGGGACAGGGACAAGCAGTACTTC. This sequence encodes CATSGGDRDKQYF.